This T cell receptor beta chain was documented in a study of identical twins. TCRdb itself ran the 5' RACE reads through MiXCR, one entry per CDR3 protein. Of about 220,000 distinct CDR3 sequences listed, around 6.9% are singletons. The CDR3 has 16 amino acids. Germline values: CDR1 SGHTA, CDR2 FQGNSA. The V gene lost 1 base and the J gene lost 0 bases, with 10 bases spanning the gap. This clonotype has ten or more counts. These data also featured in a second study, about yellow fever vaccine responses in identical twins.

The sample consisted of memory (CD45RO+) T cells sorted from blood. This receptor was identified in a young woman in good health. The genes are TRBV7-2 and TRBJ2-1, with D perhaps TRBD1 or TRBD2 (5 bases each). The CDR3 DNA reads TGTGCCAGCAGCTTAGTGGGGGTGAGCTCCTACAATGAGCAGTTCTTC. As protein: CASSLVGVSSYNEQFF.